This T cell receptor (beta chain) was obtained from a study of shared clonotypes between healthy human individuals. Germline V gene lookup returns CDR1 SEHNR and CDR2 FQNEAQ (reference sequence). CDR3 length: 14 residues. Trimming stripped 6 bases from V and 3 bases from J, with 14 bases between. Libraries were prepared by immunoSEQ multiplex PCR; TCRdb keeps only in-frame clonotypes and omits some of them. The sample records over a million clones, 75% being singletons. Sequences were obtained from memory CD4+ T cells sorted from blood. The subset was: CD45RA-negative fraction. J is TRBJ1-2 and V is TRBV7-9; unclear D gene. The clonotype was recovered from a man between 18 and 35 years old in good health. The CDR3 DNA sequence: TGTGCCAGCAGACCGGTCGGGAGCTACTATGGCTACACCTTC. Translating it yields CASRPVGSYYGYTF.